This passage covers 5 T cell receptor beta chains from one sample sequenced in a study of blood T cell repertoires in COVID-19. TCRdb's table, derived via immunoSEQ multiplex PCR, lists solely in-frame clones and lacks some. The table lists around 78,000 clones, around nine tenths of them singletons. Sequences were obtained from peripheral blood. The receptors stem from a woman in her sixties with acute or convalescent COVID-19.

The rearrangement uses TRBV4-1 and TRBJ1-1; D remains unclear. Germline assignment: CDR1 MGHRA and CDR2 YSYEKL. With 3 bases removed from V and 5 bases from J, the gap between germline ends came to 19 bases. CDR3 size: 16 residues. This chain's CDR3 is CASSHPRVGERTEAFF. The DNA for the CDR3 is TGCGCCAGCAGCCACCCCCGTGTTGGGGAGAGGACTGAAGCTTTCTTT.

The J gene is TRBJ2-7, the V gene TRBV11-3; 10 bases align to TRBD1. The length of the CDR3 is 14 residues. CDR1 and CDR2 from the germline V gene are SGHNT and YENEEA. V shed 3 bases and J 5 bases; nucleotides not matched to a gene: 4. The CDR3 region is CASSFHGQGDEQYF. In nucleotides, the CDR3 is TGTGCCAGCAGCTTTCACGGACAGGGGGACGAGCAGTACTTC.

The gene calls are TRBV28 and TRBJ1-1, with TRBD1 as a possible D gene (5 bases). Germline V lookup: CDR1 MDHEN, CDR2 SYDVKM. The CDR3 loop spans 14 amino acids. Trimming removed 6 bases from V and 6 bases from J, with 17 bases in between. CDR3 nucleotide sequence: TGTGCCAGCAGCATCGGGAGGGGATTGGCTGAAGCTTTCTTT. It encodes CASSIGRGLAEAFF.

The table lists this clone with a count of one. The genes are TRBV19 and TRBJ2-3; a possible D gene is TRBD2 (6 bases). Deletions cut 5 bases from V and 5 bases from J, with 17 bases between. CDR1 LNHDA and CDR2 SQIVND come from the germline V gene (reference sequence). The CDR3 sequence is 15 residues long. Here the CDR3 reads CASSPQAGLGDTQYF. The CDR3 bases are TGTGCCAGTAGTCCTCAGGCGGGACTCGGAGATACGCAGTATTTT.

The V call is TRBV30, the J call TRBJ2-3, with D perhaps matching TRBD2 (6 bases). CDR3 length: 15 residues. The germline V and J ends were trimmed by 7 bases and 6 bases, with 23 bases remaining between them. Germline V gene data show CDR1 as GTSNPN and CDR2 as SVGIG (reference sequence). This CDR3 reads CASQPGLLRFDTQYF. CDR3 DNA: TGTGCCTCCCAACCGGGACTCCTTCGTTTTGATACGCAGTATTTT. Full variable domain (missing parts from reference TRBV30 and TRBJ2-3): SQTIHQWPATLVQPVGSPLSLECTVEGTSNPNLYWYRQAAGRGLQLLFYSVGIGQISSEVPQNLSASRPQDRQFILSSKKLLLSDSGFYLCASQPGLLRFDTQYFGPGTRLTVL.